A selection of T cell receptor beta chains follows, all from one sample in a study of vaccination and CD4 T cells after COVID-19. In TCRdb, the PCR reads were re-called with MiXCR into one record per CDR3 protein. The table has about 24,000 distinct CDR3 sequences, about two fifths seen once. Their antigens are not known. Specimen: CD4+ T cells from blood, cultured in vitro, collected about 7 months after SARS-CoV-2 vaccination. These receptors came from a human donor who had recovered from COVID-19. CDR3s include the opening cysteine and the closing phenylalanine or tryptophan. The order of the fields is V gene, J gene, D gene, clone size, CDR3 DNA, CDR3 protein. A D gene is named only where the DNA matches it firmly. Some rows mark clone size as missing; the rest say once, few, many or name a class of expanded clone.

TRBV6-5,TRBJ2-7,-,-,TGTGCCAGCAGTTACAACGGGAACTCCTACGAGCAGTACTTC,CASSYNGNSYEQYF
TRBV27,TRBJ2-5,TRBD2,few,TGTGCCAGCAGCCTCGGGACTAGAGAGACCCAGTACTTC,CASSLGTRETQYF
TRBV20-1,TRBJ1-2,-,-,TGCAGTGCTCACACCGCCCGTGGGGCGGACTATGGCTACACCTTC,CSAHTARGADYGYTF
TRBV7-2,TRBJ1-6,-,few,TGTGCCAGCAGCTTCGGACAGCTTGATTCACCCCTCCACTTT,CASSFGQLDSPLHF
TRBV5-6,TRBJ1-5,-,once,TGTGCCAGCAGCTTTCTGGGGAGAGGGGATCAGCCCCAGCATTTT,CASSFLGRGDQPQHF
TRBV7-6,TRBJ2-5,-,few,TGTGCCAGCAGCTTAACGTGGGGTGGCGAGACCCAGTACTTC,CASSLTWGGETQYF
TRBV20-1,TRBJ2-3,TRBD2,-,TGCAGTGCTAAAAGTCCACCACTAGCGGCAGATACGCAGTATTTT,CSAKSPPLAADTQYF
TRBV6-2/TRBV6-3,TRBJ2-7,-,few,TGTGCCAGCGGCGAGGTGACCTACGAGCAGTACTTC,CASGEVTYEQYF
TRBV20-1,TRBJ2-3,-,-,TGCAGTGCTGGGACCCTAATCAGCGCAGATACGCAGTATTTT,CSAGTLISADTQYF
TRBV7-2,TRBJ2-5,TRBD2,few,TGTGCCAGCAGCTTACCCTCCGGGAGGGAGACCCAGTACTTC,CASSLPSGRETQYF
TRBV7-2,TRBJ2-5,-,-,TGTGCCAGCAGCTCCCAGGTGGGCAGATCGTACTTC,CASSSQVGRSYF